What follows is one T cell receptor (beta chain) and its context. What it binds is unknown. This specimen comes from a study of T-cell memory formation after mild COVID-19. Study findings and constraints: Clones that contracted from day 15 to 85 were balanced CD4/CD8, while later expanders leaned CD4+. Clones which contracted sat mainly in CM and EM if CD4+, and in EMRA if CD8+. The pre-infection memory compartment contained some responding clones, suggesting cross-reactive memory joined.

5'RACE with constant-segment primers yielded barcoded, UMI-tagged TCR alpha and TCR beta cDNA libraries. One entry per CDR3 protein, called by TCRdb with MiXCR from the 5' RACE reads. The data show more than 350,000 distinct CDR3 sequences, about 16% seen once. The germline V gene encodes CDR1 SEHNR and CDR2 FQNEAQ (reference sequence). V dropped 4 bases and J dropped 8 bases, with 11 bases sitting between them. The CDR3 length is 12 residues. This receptor was identified in a man aged 18 to 30 who had mild COVID-19 (a few samples of this study predate the infection). Cell type and time point are not known. The chain employs TRBV7-9 and TRBJ1-1; weak D call: TRBD1 (5 bases). Sequenced material: PBMCs or a T cell subset sorted from them (not recorded which). CDR3 residues: CASSSNDREAFF. The CDR3 nucleotides read TGTGCCAGCAGCTCCAACGACAGAGAAGCTTTCTTT.